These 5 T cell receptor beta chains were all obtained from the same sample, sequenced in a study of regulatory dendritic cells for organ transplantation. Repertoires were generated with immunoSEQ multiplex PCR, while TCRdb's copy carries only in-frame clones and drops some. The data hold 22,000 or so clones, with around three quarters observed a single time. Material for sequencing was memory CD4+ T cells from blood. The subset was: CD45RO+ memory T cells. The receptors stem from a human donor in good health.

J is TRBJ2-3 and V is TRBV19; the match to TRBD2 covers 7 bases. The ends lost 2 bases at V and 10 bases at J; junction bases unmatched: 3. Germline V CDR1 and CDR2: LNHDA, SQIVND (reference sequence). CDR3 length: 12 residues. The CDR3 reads CASSIRGEAQYF. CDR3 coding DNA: TGTGCCAGTAGTATACGGGGGGAGGCGCAGTATTTT.

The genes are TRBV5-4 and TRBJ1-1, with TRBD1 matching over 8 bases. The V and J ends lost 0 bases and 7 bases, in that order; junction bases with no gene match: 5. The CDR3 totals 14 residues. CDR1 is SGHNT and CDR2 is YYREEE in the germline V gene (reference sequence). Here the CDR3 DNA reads TGTGCCAGCAGCTTGGTACAGGGGGGTCGTGAAGCTTTCTTT. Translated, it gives CASSLVQGGREAFF.

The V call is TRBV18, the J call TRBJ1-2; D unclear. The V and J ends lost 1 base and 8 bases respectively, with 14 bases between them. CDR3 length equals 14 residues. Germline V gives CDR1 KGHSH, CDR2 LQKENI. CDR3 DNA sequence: TGTGCCAGCTCACCACGGCAACAGCAAGAAGGCTACACCTTC. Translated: CASSPRQQQEGYTF.

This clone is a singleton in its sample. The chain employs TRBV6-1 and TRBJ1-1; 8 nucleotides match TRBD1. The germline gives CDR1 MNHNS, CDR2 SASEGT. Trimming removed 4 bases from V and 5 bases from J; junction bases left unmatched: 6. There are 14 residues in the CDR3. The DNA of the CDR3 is TGTGCCAGCAGTGTTCGTACAGGGGGAACTGAAGCTTTCTTT. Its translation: CASSVRTGGTEAFF.

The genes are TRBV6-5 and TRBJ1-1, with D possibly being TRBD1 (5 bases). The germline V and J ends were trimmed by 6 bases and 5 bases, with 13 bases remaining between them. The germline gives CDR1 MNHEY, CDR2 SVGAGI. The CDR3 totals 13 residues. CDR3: CASRPDSLTEAFF. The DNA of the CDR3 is TGTGCCAGCAGGCCAGACAGTTTAACTGAAGCTTTCTTT.